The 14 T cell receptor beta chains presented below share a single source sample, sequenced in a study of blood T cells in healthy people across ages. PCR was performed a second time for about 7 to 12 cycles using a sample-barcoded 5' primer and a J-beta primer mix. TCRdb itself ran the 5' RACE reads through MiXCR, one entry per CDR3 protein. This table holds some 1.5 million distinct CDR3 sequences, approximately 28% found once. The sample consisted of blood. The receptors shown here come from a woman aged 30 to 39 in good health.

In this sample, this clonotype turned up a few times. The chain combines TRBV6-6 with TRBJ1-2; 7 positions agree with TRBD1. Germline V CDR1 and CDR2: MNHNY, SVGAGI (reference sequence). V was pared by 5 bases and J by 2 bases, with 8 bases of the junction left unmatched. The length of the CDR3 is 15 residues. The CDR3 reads CASSPRQGDNYGYTF. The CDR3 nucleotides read TGTGCCAGCAGTCCAAGACAGGGCGACAACTATGGCTACACCTTC.

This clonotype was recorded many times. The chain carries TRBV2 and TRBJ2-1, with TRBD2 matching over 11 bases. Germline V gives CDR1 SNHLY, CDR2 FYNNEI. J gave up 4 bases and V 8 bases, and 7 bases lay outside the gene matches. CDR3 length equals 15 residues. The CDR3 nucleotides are TGTGCCAGCGGACTCGGGACTAGCGGATACAATGAGCAGTTCTTC. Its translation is CASGLGTSGYNEQFF.

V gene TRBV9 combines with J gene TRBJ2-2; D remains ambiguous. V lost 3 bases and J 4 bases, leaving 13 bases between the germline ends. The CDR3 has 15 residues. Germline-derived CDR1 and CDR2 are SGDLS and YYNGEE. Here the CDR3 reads CASSAPRAPTGELFF. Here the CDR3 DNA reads TGTGCCAGCAGCGCCCCTAGGGCGCCCACCGGGGAGCTGTTTTTT.

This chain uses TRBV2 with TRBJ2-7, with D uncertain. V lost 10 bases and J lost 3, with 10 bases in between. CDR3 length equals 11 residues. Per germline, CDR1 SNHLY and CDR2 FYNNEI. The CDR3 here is CANPAIYEQYF. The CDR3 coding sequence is TGTGCCAACCCGGCCATCTACGAGCAGTACTTC.

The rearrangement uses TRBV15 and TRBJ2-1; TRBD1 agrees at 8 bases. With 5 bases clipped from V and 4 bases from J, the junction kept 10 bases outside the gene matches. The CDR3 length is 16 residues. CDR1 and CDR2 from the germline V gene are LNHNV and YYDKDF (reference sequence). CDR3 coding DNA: TGTGCCACCAGCCCCCGGAGCAGGGGGCCTTACAATGAGCAGTTCTTC. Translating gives CATSPRSRGPYNEQFF.

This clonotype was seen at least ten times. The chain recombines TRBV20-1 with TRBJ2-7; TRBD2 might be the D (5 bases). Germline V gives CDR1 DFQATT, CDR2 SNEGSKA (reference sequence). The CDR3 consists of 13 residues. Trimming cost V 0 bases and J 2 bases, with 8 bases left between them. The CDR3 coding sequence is TGCAGTGCTAGAGATGAGGGAACCTACGAGCAGTACTTC. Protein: CSARDEGTYEQYF.

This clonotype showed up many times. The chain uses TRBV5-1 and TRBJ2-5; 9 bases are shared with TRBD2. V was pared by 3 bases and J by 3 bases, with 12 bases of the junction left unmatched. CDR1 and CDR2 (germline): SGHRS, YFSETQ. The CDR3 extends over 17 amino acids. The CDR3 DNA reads TGCGCCAGCAGCTCGATGGGGGGCGGGAGGGCAAAAGAGACCCAGTACTTC. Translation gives CASSSMGGGRAKETQYF. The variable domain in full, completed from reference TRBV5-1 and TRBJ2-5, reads KAGVTQTPRYLIKTRGQQVTLSCSPISGHRSVSWYQQTPGQGLQFLFEYFSETQRNKGNFPGRFSGRQFSNSRSEMNVSTLELGDSALYLCASSSMGGGRAKETQYFGPGTRLLVL.

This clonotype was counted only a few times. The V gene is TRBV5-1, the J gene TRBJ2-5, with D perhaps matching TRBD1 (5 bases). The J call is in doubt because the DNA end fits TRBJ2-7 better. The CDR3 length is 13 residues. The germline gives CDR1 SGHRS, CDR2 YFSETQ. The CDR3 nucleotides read TGCGCCAGCAGCTTGGCACAGGAGTACGAGCAGTACTTC. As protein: CASSLAQEYEQYF.

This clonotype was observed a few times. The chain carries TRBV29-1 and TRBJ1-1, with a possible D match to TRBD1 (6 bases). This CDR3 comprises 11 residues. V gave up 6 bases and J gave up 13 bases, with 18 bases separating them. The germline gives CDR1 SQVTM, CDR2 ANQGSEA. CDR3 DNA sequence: TGCAGCGTCTACGGCACAGGGACGGGTTTCTTT. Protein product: CSVYGTGTGFF.

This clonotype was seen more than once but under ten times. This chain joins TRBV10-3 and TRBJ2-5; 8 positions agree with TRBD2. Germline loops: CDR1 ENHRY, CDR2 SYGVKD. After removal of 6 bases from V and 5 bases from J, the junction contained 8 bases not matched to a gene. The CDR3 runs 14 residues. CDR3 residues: CAIRTSVLAETQYF. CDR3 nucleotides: TGTGCCATCAGGACTAGCGTGTTGGCCGAGACCCAGTACTTC.

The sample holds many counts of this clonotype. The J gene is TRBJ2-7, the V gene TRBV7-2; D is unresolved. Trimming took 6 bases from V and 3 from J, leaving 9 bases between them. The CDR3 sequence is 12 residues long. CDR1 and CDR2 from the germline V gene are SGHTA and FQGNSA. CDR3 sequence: CASSLPLYEQYF. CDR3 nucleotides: TGTGCCAGCAGTCTCCCCCTCTACGAGCAGTACTTC.

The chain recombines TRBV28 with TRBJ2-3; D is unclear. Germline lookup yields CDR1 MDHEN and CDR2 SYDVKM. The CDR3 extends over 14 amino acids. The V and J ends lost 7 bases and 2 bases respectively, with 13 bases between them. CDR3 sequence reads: CASKSGRNTDTQYF. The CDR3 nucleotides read TGTGCCAGCAAATCGGGTAGAAACACAGATACGCAGTATTTT.

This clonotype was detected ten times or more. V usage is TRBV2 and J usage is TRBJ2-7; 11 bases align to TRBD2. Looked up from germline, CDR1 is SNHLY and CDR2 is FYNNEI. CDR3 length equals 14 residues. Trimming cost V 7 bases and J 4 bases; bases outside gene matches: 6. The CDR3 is CASMTSGASYEQYF. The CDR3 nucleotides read TGTGCCAGCATGACTAGCGGGGCAAGTTACGAGCAGTACTTC. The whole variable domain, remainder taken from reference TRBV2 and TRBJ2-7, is EPEVTQTPSHQVTQMGQEVILRCVPISNHLYFYWYRQILGQKVEFLVSFYNNEISEKSEIFDDQFSVERPDGSNFTLKIRSTKLEDSAMYFCASMTSGASYEQYFGPGTRLTVT.

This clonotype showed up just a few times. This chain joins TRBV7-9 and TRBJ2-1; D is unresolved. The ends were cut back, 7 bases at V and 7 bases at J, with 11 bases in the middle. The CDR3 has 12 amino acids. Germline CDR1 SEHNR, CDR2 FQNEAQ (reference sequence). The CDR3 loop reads CASTMGWNEQFF. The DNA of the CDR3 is TGTGCCAGCACCATGGGGTGGAATGAGCAGTTCTTC.